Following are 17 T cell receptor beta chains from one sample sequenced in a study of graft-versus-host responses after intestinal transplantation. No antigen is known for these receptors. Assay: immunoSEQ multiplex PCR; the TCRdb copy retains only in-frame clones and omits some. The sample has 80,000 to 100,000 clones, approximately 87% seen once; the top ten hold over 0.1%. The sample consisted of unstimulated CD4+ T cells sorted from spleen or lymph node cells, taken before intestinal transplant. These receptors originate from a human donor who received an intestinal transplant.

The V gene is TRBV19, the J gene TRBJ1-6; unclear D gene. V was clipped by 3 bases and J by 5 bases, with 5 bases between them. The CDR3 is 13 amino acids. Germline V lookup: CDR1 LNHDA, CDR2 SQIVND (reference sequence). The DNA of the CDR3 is TGTGCCAGTAGTATTGAGAATAATTCACCCCTCCACTTT. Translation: CASSIENNSPLHF.

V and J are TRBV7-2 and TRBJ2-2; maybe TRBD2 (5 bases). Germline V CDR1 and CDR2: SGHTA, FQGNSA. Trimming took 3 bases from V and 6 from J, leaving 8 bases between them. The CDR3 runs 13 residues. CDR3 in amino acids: CASSFKRAGELFF. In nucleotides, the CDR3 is TGTGCCAGCAGCTTTAAGAGGGCCGGGGAGCTGTTTTTT.

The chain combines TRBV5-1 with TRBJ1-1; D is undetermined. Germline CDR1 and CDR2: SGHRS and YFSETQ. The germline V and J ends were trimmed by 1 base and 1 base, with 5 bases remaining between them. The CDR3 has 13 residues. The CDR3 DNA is TGCGCCAGCAGCTTGTTGAGGAACACTGAAGCTTTCTTT. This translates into CASSLLRNTEAFF. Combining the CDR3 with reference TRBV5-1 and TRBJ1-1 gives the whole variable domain KAGVTQTPRYLIKTRGQQVTLSCSPISGHRSVSWYQQTPGQGLQFLFEYFSETQRNKGNFPGRFSGRQFSNSRSEMNVSTLELGDSALYLCASSLLRNTEAFFGQGTRLTVV.

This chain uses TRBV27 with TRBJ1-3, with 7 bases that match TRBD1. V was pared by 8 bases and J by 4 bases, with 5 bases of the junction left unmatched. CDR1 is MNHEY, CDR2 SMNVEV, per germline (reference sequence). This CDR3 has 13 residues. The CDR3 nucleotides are TGTGCCAGCCAAGGGGGCGTCGGAAACACCATATATTTT. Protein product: CASQGGVGNTIYF.

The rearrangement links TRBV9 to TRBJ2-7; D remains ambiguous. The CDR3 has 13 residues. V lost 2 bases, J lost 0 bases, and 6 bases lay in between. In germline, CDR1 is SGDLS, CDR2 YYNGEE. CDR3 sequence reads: CASSVGTSYEQYF. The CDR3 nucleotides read TGTGCCAGCAGCGTGGGCACCTCCTACGAGCAGTACTTC.

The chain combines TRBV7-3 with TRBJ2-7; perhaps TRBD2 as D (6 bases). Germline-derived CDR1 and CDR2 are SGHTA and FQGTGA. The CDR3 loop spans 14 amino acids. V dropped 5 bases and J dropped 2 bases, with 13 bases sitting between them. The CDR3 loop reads CASSPGTGTYEQYF. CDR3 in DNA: TGTGCCAGCAGCCCCGGGACTGGTACCTACGAGCAGTACTTC.

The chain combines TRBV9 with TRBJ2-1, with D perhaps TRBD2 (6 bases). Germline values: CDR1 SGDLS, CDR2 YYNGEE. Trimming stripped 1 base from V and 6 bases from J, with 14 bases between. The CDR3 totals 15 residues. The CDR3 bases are TGTGCCAGCAGCGTAAGTCCTAGCGTTGGCAATGAGCAGTTCTTC. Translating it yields CASSVSPSVGNEQFF.

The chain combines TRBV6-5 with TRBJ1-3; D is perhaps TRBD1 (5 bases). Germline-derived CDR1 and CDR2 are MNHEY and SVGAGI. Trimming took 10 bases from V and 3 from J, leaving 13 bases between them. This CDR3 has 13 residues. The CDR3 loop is CATWGDRGNTIYF. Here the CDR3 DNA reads TGTGCCACCTGGGGGGATCGTGGAAACACCATATATTTT.

CDR3 DNA sequence: TGTGCCAGCAGGGGGGGAGGCCGCTATGGCTACACCTTC. It encodes CASRGGGRYGYTF. V usage is TRBV2 and J usage is TRBJ1-2, with TRBD1 as a possible D gene (5 bases). The CDR3 consists of 13 residues. Germline V gene lookup returns CDR1 SNHLY and CDR2 FYNNEI. Trimming took off 6 bases at V and 4 bases at J, with 12 bases between the two ends.

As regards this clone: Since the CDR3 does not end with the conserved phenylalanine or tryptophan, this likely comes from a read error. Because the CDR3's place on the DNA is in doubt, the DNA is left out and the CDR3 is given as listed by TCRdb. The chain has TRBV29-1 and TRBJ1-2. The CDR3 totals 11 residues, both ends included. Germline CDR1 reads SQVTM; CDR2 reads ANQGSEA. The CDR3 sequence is CSVEDRGLCFT.

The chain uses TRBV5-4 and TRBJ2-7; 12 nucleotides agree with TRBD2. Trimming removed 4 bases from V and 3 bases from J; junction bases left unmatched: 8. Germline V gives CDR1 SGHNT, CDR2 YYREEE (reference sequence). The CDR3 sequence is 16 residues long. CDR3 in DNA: TGTGCCAGCAGCGTCTCCCTAGCGGGGGGGCTCTACGAGCAGTACTTC. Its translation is CASSVSLAGGLYEQYF.

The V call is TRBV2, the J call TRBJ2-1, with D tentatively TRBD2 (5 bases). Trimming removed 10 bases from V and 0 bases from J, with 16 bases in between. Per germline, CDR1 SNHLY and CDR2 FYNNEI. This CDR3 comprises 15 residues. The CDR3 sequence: CATLGGLSSYNEQFF. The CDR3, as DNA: TGTGCCACCCTAGGAGGCCTCAGCTCCTACAATGAGCAGTTCTTC.

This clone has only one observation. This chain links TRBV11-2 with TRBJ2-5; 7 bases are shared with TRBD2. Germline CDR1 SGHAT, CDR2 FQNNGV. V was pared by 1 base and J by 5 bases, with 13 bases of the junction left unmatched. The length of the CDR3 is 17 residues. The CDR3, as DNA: TGTGCCAGCAGCTTAGTCCCCGGACTAGGGGTGGAGGAGACCCAGTACTTC. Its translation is CASSLVPGLGVEETQYF.

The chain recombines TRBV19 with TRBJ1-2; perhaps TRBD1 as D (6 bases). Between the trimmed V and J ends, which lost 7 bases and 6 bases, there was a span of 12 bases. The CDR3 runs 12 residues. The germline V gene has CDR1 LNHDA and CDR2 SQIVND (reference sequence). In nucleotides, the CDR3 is TGTGCCAGTACCGCAGGGGCTCATGGCTACACCTTC. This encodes CASTAGAHGYTF.

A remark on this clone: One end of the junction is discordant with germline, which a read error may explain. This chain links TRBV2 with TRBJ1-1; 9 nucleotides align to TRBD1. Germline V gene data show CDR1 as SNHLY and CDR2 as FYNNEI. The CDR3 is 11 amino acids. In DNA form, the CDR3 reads TGTGCCAGCAATCAACAGGGGGCGTCCCCCTTT. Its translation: CASNQQGASPF. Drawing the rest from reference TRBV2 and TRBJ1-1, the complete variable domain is EPEVTQTPSHQVTQMGQEVILRCVPISNHLYFYWYRQILGQKVEFLVSFYNNEISEKSEIFDDQFSVERPDGSNFTLKIRSTKLEDSAMYFCASNQQGASPFGQGTRLTVV.

CDR3 DNA sequence: TGCGCCAGCAGCCCGGGTGGCACTGAAGCTTTCTTT. Amino acid sequence: CASSPGGTEAFF. The chain joins TRBV10-2 to TRBJ1-1; no clear D. This CDR3 has 12 amino acids. Germline CDR1 WSHSY, CDR2 SAAADI. The germline V and J ends were trimmed by 6 bases and 4 bases, with 9 bases remaining between them.

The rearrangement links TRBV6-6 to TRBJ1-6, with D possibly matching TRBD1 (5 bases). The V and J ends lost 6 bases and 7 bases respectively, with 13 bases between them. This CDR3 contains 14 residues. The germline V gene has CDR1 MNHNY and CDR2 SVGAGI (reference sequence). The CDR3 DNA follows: TGTGCCAGCAGGATGACAGTGAGGAATTCACCCCTCCACTTT. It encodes CASRMTVRNSPLHF.